This T cell receptor (beta chain) emerged from a study of cytomegalovirus exposure and HLA in healthy donors. Sequenced by immunoSEQ multiplex PCR; TCRdb stores in-frame clones only, minus some. Of roughly 130,000 clones listed, about 90% were seen once; the top ten hold 2.9%. Specimen: PBMCs. The sequence came from a man younger than 30 in good health and CMV-seronegative.

The CDR3 here is CASSSDATGFWNEQYF. DNA for the CDR3: TGTGCCAGCAGTTCCGACGCGACAGGGTTTTGGAACGAGCAGTACTTC. The genes are TRBV6-5 and TRBJ2-7; 7 bases map to TRBD1. Unmatched junction bases numbered 14, after V lost 4 bases and J lost 5 bases. Looked up from germline, CDR1 is MNHEY and CDR2 is SVGAGI. The CDR3 totals 16 residues.